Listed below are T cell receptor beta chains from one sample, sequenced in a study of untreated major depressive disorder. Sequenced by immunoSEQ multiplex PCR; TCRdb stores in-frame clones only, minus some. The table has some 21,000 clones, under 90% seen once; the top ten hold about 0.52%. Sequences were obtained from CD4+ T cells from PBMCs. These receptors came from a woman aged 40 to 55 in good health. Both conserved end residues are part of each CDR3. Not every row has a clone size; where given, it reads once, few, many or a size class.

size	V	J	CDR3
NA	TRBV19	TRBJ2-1	CASSIRRVLNEQFF
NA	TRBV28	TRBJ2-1	CASSSLKTSGNYNEQFF
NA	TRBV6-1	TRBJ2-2	CASRTVRGSTGELFF
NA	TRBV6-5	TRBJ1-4	CASSGLSANEKLFF
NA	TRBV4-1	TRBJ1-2	CASSQVRGPSSNYGYTF
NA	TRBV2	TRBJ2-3	CASRRQGDTDTQYF
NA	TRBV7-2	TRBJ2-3	CASSLEPLATTDTQYF
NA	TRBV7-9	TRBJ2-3	CASSLTGGTDTQYF
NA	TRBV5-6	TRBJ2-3	CASSLVLASGGTDTQYF
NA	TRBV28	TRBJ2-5	CASSSVLETQYF
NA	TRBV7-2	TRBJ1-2	CASSYGQYFYGYTF
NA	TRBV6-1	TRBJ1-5	CASSEAAGPSNQPQHF
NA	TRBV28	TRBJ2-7	CASSQDEIVYEQYF
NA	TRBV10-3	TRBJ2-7	CASEGDRDYEQYF
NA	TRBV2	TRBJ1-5	CASSTGTNSNQPQHF
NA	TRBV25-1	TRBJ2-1	CASSTGGPRDEQFF
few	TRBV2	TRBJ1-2	CASRADGYGYTF
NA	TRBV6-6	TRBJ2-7	CASSPYRGGSNEQYF
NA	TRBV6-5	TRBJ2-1	CASSYWRRRDNEQFF
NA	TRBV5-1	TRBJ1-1	CASSLPEGGNTEAFF
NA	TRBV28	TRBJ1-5	CASSRGRGPNQPQHF
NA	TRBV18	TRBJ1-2	CASSPSGQGYGYTF
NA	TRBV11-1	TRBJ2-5	CASSFAEGRGTQYF
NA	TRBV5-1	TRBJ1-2	CASSFRELNYGYTF
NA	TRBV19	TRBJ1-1	CASSIMAGNTEAFF
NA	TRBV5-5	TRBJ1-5	CASSGGTNQPQHF
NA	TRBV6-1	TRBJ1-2	CASSEGQGAAYTF
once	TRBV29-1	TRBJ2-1	CSAASGGNYNEQFF
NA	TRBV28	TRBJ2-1	CASRPAGLDNEQFF
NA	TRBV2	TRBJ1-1	CASSAEGIDTEAFF
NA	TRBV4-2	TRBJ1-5	CASSPGLSPAGGGNQPQHF
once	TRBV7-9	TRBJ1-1	CASSLAGGRENTEAFF
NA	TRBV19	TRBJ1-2	CASSPGRAANYGYTF
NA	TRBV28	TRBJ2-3	CASSSPYVIAGPFTDTQYF
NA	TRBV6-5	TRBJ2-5	CASSLWGGVETQYF
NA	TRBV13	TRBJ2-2	CASSSTGLVSANTGELFF
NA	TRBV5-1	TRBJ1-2	CASGPGAPNYGYTF
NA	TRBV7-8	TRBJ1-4	CASTPQGAATNEKLFF
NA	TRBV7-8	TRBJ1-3	CASSFVGNTIYF
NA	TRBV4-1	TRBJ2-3	CASSQDDRGGTQYF
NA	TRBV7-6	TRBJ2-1	CASSPDSFYNEQFF
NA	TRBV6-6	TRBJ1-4	CASTYRDGNEKLFF
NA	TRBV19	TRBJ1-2	CASSEIGGQIYGYTF
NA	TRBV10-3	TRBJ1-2	CAISESTHGYTF
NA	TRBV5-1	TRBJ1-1	CASSLVGGRTEAFF
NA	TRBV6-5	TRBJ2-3	CASRAGTSTDTQYF
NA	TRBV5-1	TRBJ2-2	CASSLIGVTGELFF
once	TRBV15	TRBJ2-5	CATSSGLAGFQETQYF
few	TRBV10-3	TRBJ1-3	CAISESFGTASGNTIYF
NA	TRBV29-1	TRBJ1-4	CSVEDQGTGGEKLFF
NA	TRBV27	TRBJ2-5	CASSLPRGRGQETQYF
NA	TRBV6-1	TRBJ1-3	CASKETGAGNTIYF
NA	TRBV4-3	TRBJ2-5	CASSQNRGGKETQYF